This T cell receptor (beta chain) originates from a study of blood T cell repertoires in COVID-19. Background on the study: COVID-19 samples collected from the United States, Italy and Spain covered acute and convalescent phases. PBMCs, B-cell-depleted T cells, or T cells were the source of the cDNA or gDNA that made up the material.

Original handling: From reference gene primer amplification, estimates of nucleated cell counts were derived. Method: immunoSEQ multiplex PCR; TCRdb's copy keeps in-frame clones and lacks some. The V and J calls and clone size come from that table; D and trimming were worked out from the DNA. The sample has hundreds of thousands of clones, around nine tenths seen once; the top ten hold less than 3.5%. CDR3 length: 13 amino acids. V trimming: 3 bases; J trimming: 6 bases; junction bases outside the gene matches: 5. Germline CDR1 and CDR2: SGHTA and FQGTGA. On this clone itself: Distinct nucleotide sequences in the sample also encode this CDR3.

The sequencing input was peripheral blood. This clonotype originated in a human donor in a cohort sampled during active COVID-19. J is TRBJ2-7 and V is TRBV7-3; TRBD1 aligns across 7 bases. CDR3 sequence (DNA): TGTGCCAGCAGCTTCGATCCAGGGGGCGAGCAGTACTTC. Translating it yields CASSFDPGGEQYF.